The T cell receptor beta chain described here comes from a study of T cell repertoires in cytomegalovirus infection. One entry per CDR3 protein, called by TCRdb with MiXCR from the reads. The data contain roughly 990,000 distinct CDR3 sequences, approximately 32% of them singletons. CDR3 size: 19 residues. J gave up 0 bases and V 4 bases, and 14 bases lay outside the gene matches. Germline CDR1 MGHRA, CDR2 YSYEKL. In its sample, this clonotype was seen a few times. Antigen: not known. V and J are TRBV4-1 and TRBJ2-2, with 7 bases matching TRBD1. The sample here was cultured CD8+ T cells from PBMCs, taken from culture after CMV antigen stimulation. This clonotype originated in a human donor in good health (CMV status not recorded). Some clones in this sample may be carry-over from other donors' samples. The CDR3 DNA sequence: TGCGCCAGCAGCCCTCGAATAATACTGGGACAGCCGAACACCGGGGAGCTGTTTTTT. It codes for CASSPRIILGQPNTGELFF.